This TCR beta chain was identified during a study of vaccination effects on CD4 cells after COVID-19. Study information: Each participant was given two doses of one vaccine (BNT162b2 or mRNA-1273). General study findings and limits: Both infection-induced and vaccine-induced clones contracted markedly at late post-vaccination timepoints. Researchers reported few convalescent patients and no early post-infection timepoints in the study.

CDR1 MDHEN and CDR2 SYDVKM come from the germline V gene. The CDR3 consists of 13 residues. The V end lost 5 bases, the J end lost 2 bases, and 8 bases lay between the germline ends. In regard to this clone: Its antigen is as yet unknown.

Viral peptide pools were used in the ViraFEST assay to expand antigen-specific CD4+ T cells, and sequencing came afterward. With 10 days of culture completed, CD4+ T cells were isolated. Recipients of the vaccine had no prior SARS-CoV-2 infection and negative nucleocapsid antibodies. The culture medium for a few million PBMC per well included roughly 10 IU/ml IL-2 and 8.5 to 10 ug/ml peptides. Some clones are missing from TCRdb's copy, which holds only in-frame ones; the method was immunoSEQ multiplex PCR. The sample lists about 63,000 clones, 60% to 80% occurring once. This receptor was taken from a human donor who received a COVID-19 vaccine. The input for sequencing was CD4+ T cells from PBMCs cultured with HCoV-OC43 spike peptides, taken before COVID-19 vaccination. Described subset: HCoV-OC43 spike overlapping peptide pool stimulation. This chain links TRBV28 with TRBJ2-3; D is possibly TRBD1 (5 bases). The CDR3 sequence: CASSTRVTDTQYF. CDR3 bases: TGTGCCAGCAGTACCAGGGTCACAGATACGCAGTATTTT. Full variable domain (outside the CDR3, taken from reference TRBV28 and TRBJ2-3): DVKVTQSSRYLVKRTGEKVFLECVQDMDHENMFWYRQDPGLGLRLIYFSYDVKMKEKGDIPEGYSVSREKKERFSLILESASTNQTSMYLCASSTRVTDTQYFGPGTRLTVL.